A single sample gave rise to the 2 T cell receptor beta chains below, sequenced in a study of shared clonotypes between healthy human individuals. Assay used: immunoSEQ multiplex PCR; TCRdb lists only in-frame clones, some missing. The sample consists of about 1 million clones, approximately 70% of them appearing once. The material sequenced was memory CD4+ T cells sorted from blood. This sample's subset: CD45RA-negative fraction. All receptors derive from a man between 18 and 35 years old in good health.

The CDR3 DNA reads TGTGCCAGCAGCTTTGGTCAATCCATCCCAGAGACCCAGTACTTC. Amino acids: CASSFGQSIPETQYF. The chain joins TRBV7-9 to TRBJ2-5; D is unresolved. The V end was cut by 3 bases, the J end by 4 bases, with 15 bases between. CDR1 is SEHNR, CDR2 FQNEAQ, per germline (reference sequence). This CDR3 is 15 amino acids long.

The J gene is TRBJ2-1, the V gene TRBV6-5; D not resolved. Germline V gives CDR1 MNHEY, CDR2 SVGAGI. This CDR3 contains 16 residues. V lost 2 bases, J lost 10 bases, and 21 bases lay in between. Here the CDR3 DNA reads TGTGCCAGCAGTTACCGTCCAGGTACTTGGCAGACAGAGCAGTTCTTC. It is translated as CASSYRPGTWQTEQFF.